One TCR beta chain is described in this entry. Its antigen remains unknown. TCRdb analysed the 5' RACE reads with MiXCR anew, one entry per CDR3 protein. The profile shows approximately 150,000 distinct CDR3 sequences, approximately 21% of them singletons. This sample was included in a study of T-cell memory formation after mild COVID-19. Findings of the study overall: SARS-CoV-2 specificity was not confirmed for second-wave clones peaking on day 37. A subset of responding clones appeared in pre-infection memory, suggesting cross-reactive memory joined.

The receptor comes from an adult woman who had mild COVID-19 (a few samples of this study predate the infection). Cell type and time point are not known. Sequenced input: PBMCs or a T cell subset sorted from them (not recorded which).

CDR3 in DNA: TGCGCCAGCAGCCAAGACCCGGGACAGGGACCCTACGAGCAGTACTTC. This sequence encodes CASSQDPGQGPYEQYF. V is TRBV4-3 and J is TRBJ2-7; 9 bases line up with TRBD1. This CDR3 contains 16 residues. Trimming took 0 bases from V and 2 from J; bases not matched to a gene: 5. The germline CDR1 and CDR2 sequences are LGHNA and YSLEER.